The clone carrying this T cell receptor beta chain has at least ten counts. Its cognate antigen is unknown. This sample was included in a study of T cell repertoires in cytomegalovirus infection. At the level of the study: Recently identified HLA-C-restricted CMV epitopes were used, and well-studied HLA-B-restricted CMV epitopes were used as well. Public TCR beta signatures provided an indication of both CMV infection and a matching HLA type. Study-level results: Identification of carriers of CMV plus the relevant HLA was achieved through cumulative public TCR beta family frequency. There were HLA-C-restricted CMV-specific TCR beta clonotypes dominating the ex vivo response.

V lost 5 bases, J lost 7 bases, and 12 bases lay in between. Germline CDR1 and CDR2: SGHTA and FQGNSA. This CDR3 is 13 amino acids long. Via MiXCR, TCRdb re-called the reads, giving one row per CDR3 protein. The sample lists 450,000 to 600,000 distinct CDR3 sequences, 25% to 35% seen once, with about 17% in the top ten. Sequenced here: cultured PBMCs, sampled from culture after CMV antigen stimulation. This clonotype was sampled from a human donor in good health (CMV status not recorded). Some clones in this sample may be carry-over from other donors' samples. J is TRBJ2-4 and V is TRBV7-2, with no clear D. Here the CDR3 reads CASSPGGPNIQYF. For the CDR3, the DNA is TGTGCCAGCAGCCCGGGTGGGCCCAACATTCAGTACTTC.